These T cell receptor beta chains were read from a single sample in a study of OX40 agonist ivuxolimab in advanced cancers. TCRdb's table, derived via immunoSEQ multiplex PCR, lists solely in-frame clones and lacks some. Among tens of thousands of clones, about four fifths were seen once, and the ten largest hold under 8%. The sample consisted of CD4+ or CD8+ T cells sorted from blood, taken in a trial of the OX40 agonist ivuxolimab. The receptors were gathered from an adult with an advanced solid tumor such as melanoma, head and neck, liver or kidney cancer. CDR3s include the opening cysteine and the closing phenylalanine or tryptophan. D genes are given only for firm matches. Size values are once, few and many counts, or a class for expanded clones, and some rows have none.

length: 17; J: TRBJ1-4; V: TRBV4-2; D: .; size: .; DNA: TGTGCCAGCAGCCAAGATCAGTCGTCAGGGGATAATGAAAAACTGTTTTTT; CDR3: CASSQDQSSGDNEKLFF
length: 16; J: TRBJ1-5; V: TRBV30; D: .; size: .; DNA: TGTGCCTGGAGCGAACCGGGAATTATAAATAATCAGCCCCAGCATTTT; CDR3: CAWSEPGIINNQPQHF
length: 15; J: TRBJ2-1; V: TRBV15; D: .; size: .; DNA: TGTGCCACCAGCAGAGAACTGGAGTCCTACAATGAGCAGTTCTTC; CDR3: CATSRELESYNEQFF
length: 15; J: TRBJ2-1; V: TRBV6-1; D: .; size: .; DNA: TGTGCCAGCAGGAACTTCCACACGGGGCTCAATGAGCAGTTCTTC; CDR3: CASRNFHTGLNEQFF
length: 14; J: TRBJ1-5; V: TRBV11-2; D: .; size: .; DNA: TGTGCCAGCAGCTTAGGTGGGTCTGAGCAGCCCCAGCATTTT; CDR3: CASSLGGSEQPQHF
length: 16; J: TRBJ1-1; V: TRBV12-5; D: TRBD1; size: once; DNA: TGTGCTAGTGGTTTTCTCCAGGGACAGATGAACACTGAAGCTTTCTTT; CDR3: CASGFLQGQMNTEAFF
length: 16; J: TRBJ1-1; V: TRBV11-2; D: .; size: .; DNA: TGTGCCAGCAGCTTATCCCCTCCCCCGATGAGGAGTGAAGCTTTCTTT; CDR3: CASSLSPPPMRSEAFF
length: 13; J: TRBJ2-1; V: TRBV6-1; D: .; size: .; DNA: TGTGCCAGCAGAAGAACAGGTAACAATGAGCAGTTCTTC; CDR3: CASRRTGNNEQFF
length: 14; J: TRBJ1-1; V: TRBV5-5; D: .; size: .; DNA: TGTGCCAGCAGGAATTGGCGGTTGAACACTGAAGCTTTCTTT; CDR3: CASRNWRLNTEAFF
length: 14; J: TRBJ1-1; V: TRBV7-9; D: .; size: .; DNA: TGTGCCAGCAGCTTAGCTTTGGGCTCGTCTGAAGCTTTCTTT; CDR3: CASSLALGSSEAFF
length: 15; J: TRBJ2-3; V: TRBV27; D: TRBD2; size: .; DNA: TGTGCCAGCAGTTTATCGGAGCTAGCGGGGGACACGCAGTATTTT; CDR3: CASSLSELAGDTQYF
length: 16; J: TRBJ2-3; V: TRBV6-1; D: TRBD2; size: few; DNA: TGTGCCAGCAGTGCCTCGACTAGCGGGAAGGCAGATACGCAGTATTTT; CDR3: CASSASTSGKADTQYF
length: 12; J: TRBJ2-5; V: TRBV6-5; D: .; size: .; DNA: TGTGCCAGCATAGACCACCAAGAGACCCAGTACTTC; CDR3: CASIDHQETQYF
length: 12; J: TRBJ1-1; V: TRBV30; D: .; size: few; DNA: TGTGCCTGGAGTTTTGGAGGGACTGAAGCTTTCTTT; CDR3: CAWSFGGTEAFF
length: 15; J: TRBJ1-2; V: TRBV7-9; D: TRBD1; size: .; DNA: TGTGCCAGCAGCTTAGGGGGACAGGGGATGGGAGGCTACACCTTC; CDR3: CASSLGGQGMGGYTF
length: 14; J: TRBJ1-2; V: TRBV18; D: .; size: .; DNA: TGTGCCAGCTCACTACAGGGAGGAAACTATGGCTACACCTTC; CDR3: CASSLQGGNYGYTF
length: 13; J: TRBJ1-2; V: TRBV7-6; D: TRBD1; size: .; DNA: TGTGCCAGCAGTCGACAGGGCGCCTATGGCTACACCTTC; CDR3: CASSRQGAYGYTF
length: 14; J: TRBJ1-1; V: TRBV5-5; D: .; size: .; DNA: TGTGCCAGCAGCTTGGGGACATCCGTGAAGGTAGCTTTCTTT; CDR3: CASSLGTSVKVAFF
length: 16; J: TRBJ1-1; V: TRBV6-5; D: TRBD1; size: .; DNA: TGTGCCAGCAGTTACTCGGGGACAGGGGGAGAAGGTGAAGCTTTCTTT; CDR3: CASSYSGTGGEGEAFF
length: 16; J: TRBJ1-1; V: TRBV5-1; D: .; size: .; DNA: TGCGCCAGCAGCTTGGATAAGAGATACACCAACACTGAAGCTTTCTTT; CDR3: CASSLDKRYTNTEAFF
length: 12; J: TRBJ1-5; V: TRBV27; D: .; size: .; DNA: TGTGCCAGCAGTTTCCCTTATCAGCCCCAGCATTTT; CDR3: CASSFPYQPQHF
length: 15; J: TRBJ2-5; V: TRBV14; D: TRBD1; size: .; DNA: TGTGCCAGCAGCCAAGATCGGGGACAGATGGAGACCCAGTACTTC; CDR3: CASSQDRGQMETQYF
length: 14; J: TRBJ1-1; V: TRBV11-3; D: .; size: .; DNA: TGTGCCAGCAGCTTAGATCTGGGGACAACAGAAGCTTTCTTT; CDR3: CASSLDLGTTEAFF
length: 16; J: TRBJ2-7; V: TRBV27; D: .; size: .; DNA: TGTGCCAGCAGTTTATCGATCGGGTCCAACTCCTACGAGCAGTACTTC; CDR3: CASSLSIGSNSYEQYF
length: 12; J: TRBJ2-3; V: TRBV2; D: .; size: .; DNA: TGTGCCAGCAGTTTGATTTCAGATACGCAGTATTTT; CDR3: CASSLISDTQYF
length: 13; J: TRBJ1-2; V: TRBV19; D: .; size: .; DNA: TGTGCCAGTAGCCCCCGTACAGTCTATGGCTACACCTTC; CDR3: CASSPRTVYGYTF
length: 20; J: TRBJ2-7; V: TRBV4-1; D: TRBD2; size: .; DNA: TGCGCCAGCAGCCAAAACTCCGGGACTAGCGGGAGGCCCCGCTCCTACGAGCAGTACTTC; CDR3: CASSQNSGTSGRPRSYEQYF
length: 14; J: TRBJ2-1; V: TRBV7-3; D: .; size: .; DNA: TGTGCCAGCAGCCCCTTAGGGGGAGGAGGGGAGCAGTTCTTC; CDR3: CASSPLGGGGEQFF
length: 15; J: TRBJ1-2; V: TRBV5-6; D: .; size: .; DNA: TGTGCCAGCACACGCCGGGGACGGCTAGGAGGGGGCTACACCTTC; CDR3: CASTRRGRLGGGYTF
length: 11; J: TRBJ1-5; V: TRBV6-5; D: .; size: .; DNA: TGTGCCAGCAGTTATGGAGATATCCAGCATTTT; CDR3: CASSYGDIQHF
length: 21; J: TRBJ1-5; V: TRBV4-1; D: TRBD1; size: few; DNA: TGCGCCAGCAGCCAAAGGGGACCTTGGGACAGGGAATTGGGTAGCAATCAGCCCCAGCATTTT; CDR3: CASSQRGPWDRELGSNQPQHF
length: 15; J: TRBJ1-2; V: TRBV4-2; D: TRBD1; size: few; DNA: TGTGCCAGCAGCTTGAGGGGACAGGGGGCGGAAGGCTACACCTTC; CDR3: CASSLRGQGAEGYTF
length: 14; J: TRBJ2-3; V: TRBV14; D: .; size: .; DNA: TGTGCCAGCAGCCAAGGGCGGATCACAGATACGCAGTATTTT; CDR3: CASSQGRITDTQYF
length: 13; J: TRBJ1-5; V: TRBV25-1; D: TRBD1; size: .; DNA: TGTGCCAGCAGTGGGACAGGGGATTCAGCCCAGCATTTT; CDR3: CASSGTGDSAQHF
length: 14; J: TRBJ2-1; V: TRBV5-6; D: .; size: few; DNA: TGTGCCAGCAGCAAGGGCCTTACGGGCTGGGAGCAGTTCTTC; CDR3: CASSKGLTGWEQFF
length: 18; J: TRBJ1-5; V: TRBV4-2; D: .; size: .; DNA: TGTGCCAGCAGCCAAGATTTGGGGCAGCGATATAGCAATCAGCCCCAGCATTTT; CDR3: CASSQDLGQRYSNQPQHF
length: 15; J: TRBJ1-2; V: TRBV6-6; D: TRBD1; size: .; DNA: TGTGCCAGCAGTTACTCCGCGGGACAGGGATATGGCTACACCTTC; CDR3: CASSYSAGQGYGYTF
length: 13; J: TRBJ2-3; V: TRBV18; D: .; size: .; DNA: TGTGCCAGCTCCCGGACTCCCACAGATACGCAGTATTTT; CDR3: CASSRTPTDTQYF
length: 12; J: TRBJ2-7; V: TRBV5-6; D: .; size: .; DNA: TGTGCCAGCAGCTTGAACGGGGACGAGCAGTACTTC; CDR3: CASSLNGDEQYF
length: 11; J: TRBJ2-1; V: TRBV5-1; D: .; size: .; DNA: TGCGCCAGCAGCTTGGGGGGATTTTGGTTCTTC; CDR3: CASSLGGFWFF
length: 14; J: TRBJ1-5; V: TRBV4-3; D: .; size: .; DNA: TGCGCCAGCAGCCAAAGGAGGGTGGATCAGCCCCAGCATTTT; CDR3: CASSQRRVDQPQHF
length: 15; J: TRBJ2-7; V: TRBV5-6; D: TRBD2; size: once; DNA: TGTGCCAGCACCACGACTAGCGGAGCCCCCTACGAGCAGTACTTC; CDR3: CASTTTSGAPYEQYF
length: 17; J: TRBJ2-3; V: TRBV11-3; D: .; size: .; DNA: TGTGCCAGCAGCTTAGGGAGCGGTACCTCTGGCACAGATACGCAGTATTTT; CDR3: CASSLGSGTSGTDTQYF
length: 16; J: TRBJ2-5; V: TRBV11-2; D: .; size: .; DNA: TGTGCCAGCAGCTTTGGGACCCGGGTCTTCCAAGAGACCCAGTACTTC; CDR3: CASSFGTRVFQETQYF